A single sample gave rise to the 23 T cell receptor beta chains below, sequenced in a study of cytomegalovirus exposure and HLA in healthy donors. The PCR had 60 Vbeta and 13 Jbeta primers. Clones were read by immunoSEQ multiplex PCR, and TCRdb kept only the in-frame ones, dropping some. The sample records about 110,000 clones, approximately 79% being singletons. The sample consisted of PBMCs. Receptors originate from a man aged 30 to 39 in good health and CMV-seropositive.

The V and J genes are TRBV9 and TRBJ1-1; possible D gene TRBD1, 5 bases. Per germline, CDR1 SGDLS and CDR2 YYNGEE. This CDR3 comprises 12 residues. Between the trimmed V and J ends, which lost 3 bases and 11 bases, there was a span of 14 bases. The CDR3 region is CASSAPGGNAFF. The CDR3 DNA follows: TGTGCCAGCAGCGCCCCCGGGGGGAACGCTTTCTTT.

The chain combines TRBV2 with TRBJ2-1; 7 bases are shared with TRBD1. Trimming removed 6 bases from V and 2 bases from J; junction bases left unmatched: 7. CDR1 is SNHLY, CDR2 FYNNEI, per germline. CDR3 length: 15 amino acids. The CDR3 sequence is CASRRTGATYNEQFF. The CDR3 region has the DNA TGTGCCAGCAGGCGGACAGGCGCTACCTACAATGAGCAGTTCTTC.

V and J are TRBV30 and TRBJ1-3; no clear D. CDR1 and CDR2 from the germline V gene are GTSNPN and SVGIG (reference sequence). Between the trimmed V and J ends, which lost 4 bases and 0 bases, there was a span of 4 bases. The CDR3 is 12 residues long. The CDR3 sequence: CAWINSGNTIYF. The CDR3 nucleotides are TGTGCCTGGATCAACTCTGGAAACACCATATATTTT.

The chain has TRBV11-2 and TRBJ2-7; 7 nucleotides match TRBD1. From germline, CDR1 is SGHAT and CDR2 FQNNGV. V lost 4 bases, J lost 0 bases, and 9 bases stayed unmatched. CDR3 size: 16 residues. CDR3 in amino acids: CASSSLTGVSSYEQYF. The CDR3 DNA is TGTGCCAGCAGCTCACTAACAGGGGTGAGCTCCTACGAGCAGTACTTC. The entire variable domain, with the rest obtained from reference TRBV11-2 and TRBJ2-7, is as follows: EAGVAQSPRYKIIEKRQSVAFWCNPISGHATLYWYQQILGQGPKLLIQFQNNGVVDDSQLPKDRFSAERLKGVDSTLKIQPAKLEDSAVYLCASSSLTGVSSYEQYFGPGTRLTVT.

This sequence joins TRBV29-1 and TRBJ2-7; 8 bases are a match to TRBD2. Unmatched junction bases numbered 5, after V lost 3 bases and J lost 7 bases. The CDR3 has 12 amino acids. The germline V gene encodes CDR1 SQVTM and CDR2 ANQGSEA. The CDR3 sequence: CSVDMVAGEQYF. CDR3 in DNA: TGCAGCGTTGATATGGTAGCGGGGGAGCAGTACTTC.

This sequence joins TRBV6-1 and TRBJ2-3, with a tentative D call TRBD2 (6 bases). Trimming cost V 7 bases and J 4 bases, with 15 bases left between them. The CDR3 consists of 14 residues. Germline CDR1 and CDR2: MNHNS and SASEGT. CDR3 protein: CASTGGLDSDTQYF. CDR3 nucleotides: TGTGCCAGCACCGGGGGATTGGACTCAGATACGCAGTATTTT.

This chain uses TRBV30 with TRBJ2-7, with 8 bases fitting TRBD1. This CDR3 is built from 12 residues. Germline V gives CDR1 GTSNPN, CDR2 SVGIG (reference sequence). V gave up 6 bases and J gave up 2 bases; unmatched junction bases: 3. CDR3 nucleotide sequence: TGTGCCTGCACAGGGGGAACCTACGAGCAGTACTTC. This encodes CACTGGTYEQYF.

This sequence joins TRBV27 and TRBJ2-7; D perhaps matches TRBD1 (5 bases). Germline CDR1 is MNHEY and CDR2 is SMNVEV (reference sequence). The CDR3 consists of 14 residues. Trimming took off 3 bases at V and 2 bases at J, with 11 bases between the two ends. The DNA of the CDR3 is TGTGCCAGCAGTTTTCAGGGCCCCCCCTACGAGCAGTACTTC. This translates into CASSFQGPPYEQYF.

This chain connects TRBV28 to TRBJ1-5; possibly TRBD1 for D (5 bases). The CDR3 loop spans 12 amino acids. The germline V and J ends were trimmed by 10 bases and 1 base, with 8 bases remaining between them. Per the germline V gene, CDR1 is MDHEN and CDR2 is SYDVKM. CDR3 loop: CATGGSNQPQHF. For the CDR3, the DNA is TGTGCCACCGGGGGGAGCAATCAGCCCCAGCATTTT.

This chain links TRBV15 with TRBJ2-5, with TRBD1 as a possible D gene (5 bases). The last part of the DNA fits TRBJ2-7 better; the J call may be wrong. Germline CDR1 LNHNV, CDR2 YYDKDF (reference sequence). CDR3 size: 15 residues. In DNA form, the CDR3 reads TGTGCCACCAGCAGGGCCGGACACCCCGAGGCCGAGCAGTACTTC. Translating it yields CATSRAGHPEAEQYF.

This sequence joins TRBV7-6 and TRBJ2-2; D perhaps matches TRBD1 (6 bases). Between the trimmed V and J ends, which lost 1 base and 1 base, there was a span of 7 bases. The CDR3 has 15 amino acids. The germline CDR1 and CDR2 sequences are SGHVS and FNYEAQ. CDR3 coding DNA: TGTGCCAGCAGCTTAGGAGGGGGGAACACCGGGGAGCTGTTTTTT. Encoded protein: CASSLGGGNTGELFF.

The chain links TRBV5-1 to TRBJ1-4, with TRBD1 matching 9 bases. CDR3 length: 16 residues. V lost 4 bases to trimming and J lost 4 bases; unmatched junction nucleotides: 8. The V gene's germline CDR1 is SGHRS and CDR2 YFSETQ. For the CDR3, the DNA is TGCGCCAGCAGCACAGGGGGCGGACCCGGTAATGAAAAACTGTTTTTT. Translation: CASSTGGGPGNEKLFF.

The genes are TRBV4-3 and TRBJ2-2; D possibly corresponds to TRBD1 (5 bases). V shed 1 base and J shed 6 bases, with 9 bases lying between them. Germline V lookup: CDR1 LGHNA, CDR2 YSLEER. The CDR3 covers 14 residues. DNA for the CDR3: TGCGCCAGCAGCCAAGGCAGGGTGTCCGGGGAGCTGTTTTTT. Its translation is CASSQGRVSGELFF.

The gene calls are TRBV7-9 and TRBJ1-2, with D perhaps TRBD1 (5 bases). The CDR3 is 15 amino acids. The germline V and J ends were trimmed by 10 bases and 5 bases, with 23 bases remaining between them. The germline gives CDR1 SEHNR, CDR2 FQNEAQ (reference sequence). The CDR3 here is CATTLTSTGDYGYTF. The CDR3 DNA reads as TGTGCCACCACCCTGACAAGCACAGGCGATTATGGCTACACCTTC.

This clone has only a few counts. The chain recombines TRBV4-1 with TRBJ1-2; D is uncertain. The CDR3 has 14 residues. Trimming pared 3 bases from V and 6 bases from J, leaving 14 bases between. CDR1 and CDR2 (germline): MGHRA, YSYEKL. CDR3: CASSQRPGLDGYTF. As DNA, the CDR3 is TGCGCCAGCAGCCAGCGGCCCGGGTTGGATGGCTACACCTTC.

The rearrangement uses TRBV7-3 and TRBJ2-2; D remains unclear. V dropped 5 bases and J dropped 0 bases, with 10 bases sitting between them. The germline CDR1 and CDR2 sequences are SGHTA and FQGTGA. This CDR3 comprises 15 residues. DNA of the CDR3: TGTGCCAGCAGCAGGAGCGAAGCGAACACCGGGGAGCTGTTTTTT. Translation gives CASSRSEANTGELFF.

This sequence joins TRBV6-7 and TRBJ1-1; D is undetermined. Being an ORF, TRBV6-7 has a function that is uncertain. V was clipped by 7 bases and J by 3 bases, with 18 bases between them. The CDR3 is 15 residues long. CDR3 loop: CASIPSPPVDTEAFF. As DNA, the CDR3 is TGTGCCAGCATCCCCTCCCCCCCGGTGGACACTGAAGCTTTCTTT.

This chain joins TRBV7-3 and TRBJ2-2; TRBD2 is a possible D gene (6 bases). CDR3 length equals 16 residues. Germline CDR1 and CDR2: SGHTA and FQGTGA. Trimming shortened V by 3 bases and J by 7 bases, and 18 bases separated the two germline ends. Here the CDR3 reads CASSLGRESTGGELFF. The CDR3 DNA follows: TGTGCCAGCAGCTTGGGGCGGGAATCTACCGGCGGGGAGCTGTTTTTT.

The chain carries TRBV19 and TRBJ1-1, with no clear D. The CDR3 spans 13 residues. Germline values: CDR1 LNHDA, CDR2 SQIVND (reference sequence). V lost 6 bases, J lost 1 base, and 9 bases lay in between. CDR3: CASSVQKNTEAFF. The CDR3 bases are TGTGCCAGTAGCGTACAGAAGAACACTGAAGCTTTCTTT.

The J gene is TRBJ2-1, the V gene TRBV25-1, with TRBD1 identical over 9 bases. The CDR3 has 17 amino acids. J gave up 1 base and V 7 bases, and 11 bases lay outside the gene matches. Germline V gene sequence: CDR1 MGHDK, CDR2 SYGVNS. The CDR3 DNA reads as TGTGCCAGCACCGGACAGGGGCATGATGGGTCCTACAATGAGCAGTTCTTC. The encoded protein is CASTGQGHDGSYNEQFF.

The table lists this clone with a count of one. The J gene is TRBJ2-7, the V gene TRBV5-5; unclear D gene. This CDR3 spans 14 amino acids. Germline V gene lookup returns CDR1 SGHKS and CDR2 YYEKEE (reference sequence). Trimming removed 2 bases from V and 6 bases from J, with 15 bases in between. The CDR3 sequence is CASSLRDRRLEQYF. CDR3 DNA: TGTGCCAGCAGCTTAAGAGACCGCAGGCTCGAGCAGTACTTC.

The chain is built from TRBV2 and TRBJ2-5; possibly TRBD1 for D (7 bases). There are 15 residues in the CDR3. Trimming left V 5 bases short and J 5 bases short, with 18 bases between. Germline V gives CDR1 SNHLY, CDR2 FYNNEI. CDR3: CASSKDTGAGETQYF. CDR3 coding DNA: TGTGCCAGCAGTAAGGATACAGGGGCGGGGGAGACCCAGTACTTC.

The CDR3 loop is CASSQGTVDSYEQYF. The CDR3 nucleotides are TGTGCCAGCAGCCAAGGGACAGTAGACTCCTACGAGCAGTACTTC. The V call is TRBV4-2, the J call TRBJ2-7, with D maybe TRBD1 (6 bases). This CDR3 is built from 15 residues. Germline V gene data show CDR1 as LGHNA and CDR2 as YNFKEQ. Trimming left V 1 base short and J 0 bases short, with 10 bases between.